The rows below give T cell receptor beta chains drawn from one sample of a study of PD-1 blockade in classical Hodgkin lymphoma. Here immunoSEQ multiplex PCR was the method, and the copy in TCRdb shows in-frame clones only, minus some. The table lists 47,000 or so clones, under 95% of them singletons. Sequenced sample: peripheral blood mononuclear cells (PBMCs). The origin of the receptors is a human donor with classical Hodgkin lymphoma. Each CDR3 is given with its conserved first and last residue. D genes are given only for firm matches. Some rows mark clone size as missing; the rest say once, few, many or name a class of expanded clone.

CASSLRQVQGNSPLHF,TGTGCCAGCTCACTCCGACAGGTCCAAGGGAATTCACCCCTCCACTTT,TRBJ1-6,16,NA,TRBV18,NA
CASSVSQGGQPQHF,TGTGCCAGCAGCGTATCCCAGGGTGGTCAGCCCCAGCATTTT,TRBJ1-5,14,NA,TRBV9,NA
CASRPGQDSYEQYF,TGCGCCAGCAGGCCGGGACAGGATTCCTACGAGCAGTACTTC,TRBJ2-7,14,TRBD1,TRBV5-1,NA
CASVQGAGNQPQHF,TGTGCCAGCGTACAGGGGGCGGGCAATCAGCCCCAGCATTTT,TRBJ1-5,14,TRBD1,TRBV6-1,once
CASSLGSYNEQFF,TGTGCCAGCAGCTTAGGCTCCTACAATGAGCAGTTCTTC,TRBJ2-1,13,NA,TRBV7-9,NA
CASSYPGQVYGYTF,TGTGCCAGCAGTTACCCGGGACAGGTATATGGCTACACCTTC,TRBJ1-2,14,TRBD1,TRBV28,once
CASSPLMGPQETQYF,TGTGCCAGCAGCCCGCTTATGGGTCCGCAAGAGACCCAGTACTTC,TRBJ2-5,15,NA,TRBV7-2,NA
CASSPPPHEQFF,TGTGCCAGCAGCCCACCCCCCCATGAGCAGTTCTTC,TRBJ2-1,12,NA,TRBV7-2,NA
CASSSRVETSTDTQYF,TGTGCCAGCAGCTCTAGGGTTGAGACTAGCACAGATACGCAGTATTTT,TRBJ2-3,16,NA,TRBV11-1,NA
CASSSHDRRGNTIYF,TGTGCCAGCAGCTCGCATGACAGGCGTGGAAACACCATATATTTT,TRBJ1-3,15,NA,TRBV5-4,NA
CASKGFAEAFF,TGTGCCAGCAAGGGGTTCGCTGAAGCTTTCTTT,TRBJ1-1,11,NA,TRBV6-1,NA
CASSQDPPYTPPSLTDTQYF,TGCGCCAGCAGCCAAGATCCCCCCTATACCCCCCCAAGCCTCACAGATACGCAGTATTTT,TRBJ2-3,20,NA,TRBV4-1,NA
CASSPHTGSYNEQFF,TGTGCCAGCAGCCCCCATACGGGCTCCTACAATGAGCAGTTCTTC,TRBJ2-1,15,NA,TRBV9,NA
CASSLGWQPQHF,TGTGCCAGCAGCTTAGGGTGGCAGCCCCAGCATTTT,TRBJ1-5,12,NA,TRBV28,NA